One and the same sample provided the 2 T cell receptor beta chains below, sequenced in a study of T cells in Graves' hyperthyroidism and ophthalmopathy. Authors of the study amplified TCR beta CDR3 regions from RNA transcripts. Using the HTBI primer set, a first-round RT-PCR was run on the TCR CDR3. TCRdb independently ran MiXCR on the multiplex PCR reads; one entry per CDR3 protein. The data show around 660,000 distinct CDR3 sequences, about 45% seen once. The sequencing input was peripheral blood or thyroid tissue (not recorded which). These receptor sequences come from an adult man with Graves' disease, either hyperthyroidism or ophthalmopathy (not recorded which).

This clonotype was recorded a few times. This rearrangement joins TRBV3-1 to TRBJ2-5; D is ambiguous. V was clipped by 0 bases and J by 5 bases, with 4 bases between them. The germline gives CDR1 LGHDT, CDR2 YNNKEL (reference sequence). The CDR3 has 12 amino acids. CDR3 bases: TGTGCCAGCAGCCAAGATTACGAGACCCAGTACTTC. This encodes CASSQDYETQYF.

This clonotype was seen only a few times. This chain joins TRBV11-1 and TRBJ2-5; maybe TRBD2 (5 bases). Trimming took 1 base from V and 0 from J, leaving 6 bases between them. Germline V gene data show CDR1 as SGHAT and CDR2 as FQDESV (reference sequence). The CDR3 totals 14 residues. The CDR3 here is CASSLVAYQETQYF. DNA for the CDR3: TGTGCCAGCAGCTTAGTAGCGTACCAAGAGACCCAGTACTTC.